This T cell receptor (beta chain) was retrieved from a study of T cells in Graves' hyperthyroidism and ophthalmopathy. Concerning this clonotype: What it binds is not known.

Trimming at V came to 10 bases and at J to 4 bases, leaving 10 bases not matched to a gene. The CDR3 is made up of 16 amino acids. Patients aged 18 to 65 had newly diagnosed hyperthyroidism of under 2 months' duration. Not enrolled were patients with uncontrolled infection, other autoimmune disease, pregnancy or lactation. From RNA transcripts, TCR beta CDR3 regions were amplified. When the TCR CDR3 underwent first-round RT-PCR, the HTBI primer set was used. From the multiplex PCR reads, TCRdb called clonotypes with MiXCR, one entry per CDR3 protein. The repertoire holds 400,000 to 600,000 distinct CDR3 sequences, with about a fifth as singletons. Study-wide findings and caveats: In the blood, most expanded thyroid clonotypes above 0.001 appeared as well. Stable hyperthyroidism and ophthalmopathy were separated using 13 V-J signatures.

The chain combines TRBV12-3 or TRBV12-4 with TRBJ2-2; 12 positions match TRBD2. The sequence was collected from a man aged 18 to 29 with Graves' hyperthyroidism. Sequenced: blood. This CDR3 reads CATRLAGGLGTGELFF. CDR3 DNA: TGTGCCACCCGGCTAGCGGGAGGGTTAGGCACCGGGGAGCTGTTTTTT.